This T cell receptor beta chain is drawn from a study of blood T cell repertoires in COVID-19. The overall study: The United States, Italy and Spain provided the acute and convalescent COVID-19 samples. T cells, B-cell-depleted T cells, or PBMCs provided the cDNA or gDNA that served as material.

The CDR3 has 15 amino acids. V was pared by 1 base and J by 4 bases, with 3 bases of the junction left unmatched. The germline V gene has CDR1 MGHRA and CDR2 YSYEKL. Generated by immunoSEQ multiplex PCR, the TCRdb table keeps only in-frame clones and is missing some. The data hold 70,000 to 80,000 clones, with approximately 89% observed a single time. The rearrangement uses TRBV4-1 and TRBJ2-5; 10 bases agree with TRBD2. The clonotype originates from a woman aged 60-75 years with active COVID-19. Source material: peripheral blood. The CDR3 nucleotides read TGCGCCAGCAGCCAAGTCCCTAGCGGGAGAGAGACCCAGTACTTC. This translates into CASSQVPSGRETQYF.